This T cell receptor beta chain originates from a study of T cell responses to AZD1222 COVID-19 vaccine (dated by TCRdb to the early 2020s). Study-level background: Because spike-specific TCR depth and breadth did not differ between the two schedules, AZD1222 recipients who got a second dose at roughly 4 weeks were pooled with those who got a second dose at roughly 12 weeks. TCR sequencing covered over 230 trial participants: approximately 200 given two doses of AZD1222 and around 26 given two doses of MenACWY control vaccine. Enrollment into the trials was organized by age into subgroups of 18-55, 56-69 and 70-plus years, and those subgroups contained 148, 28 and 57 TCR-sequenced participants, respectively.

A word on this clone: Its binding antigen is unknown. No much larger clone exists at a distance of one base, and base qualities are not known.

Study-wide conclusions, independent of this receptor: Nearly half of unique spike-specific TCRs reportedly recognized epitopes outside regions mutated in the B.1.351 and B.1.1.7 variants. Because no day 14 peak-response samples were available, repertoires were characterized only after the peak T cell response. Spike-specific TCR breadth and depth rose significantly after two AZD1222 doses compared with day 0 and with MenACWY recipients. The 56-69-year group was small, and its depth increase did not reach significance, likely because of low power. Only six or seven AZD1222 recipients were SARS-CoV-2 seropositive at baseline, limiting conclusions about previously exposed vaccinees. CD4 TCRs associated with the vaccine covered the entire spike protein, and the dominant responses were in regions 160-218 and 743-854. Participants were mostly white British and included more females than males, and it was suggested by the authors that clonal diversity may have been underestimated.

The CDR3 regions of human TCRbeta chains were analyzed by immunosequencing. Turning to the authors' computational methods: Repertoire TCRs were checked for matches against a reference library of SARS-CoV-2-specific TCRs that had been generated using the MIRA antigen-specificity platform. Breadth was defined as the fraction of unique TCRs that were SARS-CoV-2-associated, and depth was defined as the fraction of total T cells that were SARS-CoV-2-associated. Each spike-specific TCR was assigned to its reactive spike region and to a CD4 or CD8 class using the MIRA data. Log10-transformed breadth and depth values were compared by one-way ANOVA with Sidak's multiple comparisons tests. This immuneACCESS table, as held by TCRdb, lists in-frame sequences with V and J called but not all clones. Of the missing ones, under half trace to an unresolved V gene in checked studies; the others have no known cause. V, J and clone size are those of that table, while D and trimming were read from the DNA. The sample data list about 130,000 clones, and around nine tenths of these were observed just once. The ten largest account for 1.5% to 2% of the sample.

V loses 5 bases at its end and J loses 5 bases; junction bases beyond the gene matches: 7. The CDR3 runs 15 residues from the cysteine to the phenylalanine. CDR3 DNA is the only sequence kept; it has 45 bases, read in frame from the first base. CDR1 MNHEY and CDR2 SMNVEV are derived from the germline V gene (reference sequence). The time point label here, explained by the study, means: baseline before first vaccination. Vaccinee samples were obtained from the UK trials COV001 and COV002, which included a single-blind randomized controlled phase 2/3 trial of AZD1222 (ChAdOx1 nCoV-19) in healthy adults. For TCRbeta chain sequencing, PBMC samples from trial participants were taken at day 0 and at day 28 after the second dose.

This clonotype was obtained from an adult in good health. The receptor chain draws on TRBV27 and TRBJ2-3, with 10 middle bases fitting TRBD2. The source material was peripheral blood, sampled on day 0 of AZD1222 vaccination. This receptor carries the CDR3 CASSTPSGSEDTQYF. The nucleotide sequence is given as TGTGCCAGCAGTACACCTAGCGGGAGTGAAGATACGCAGTATTTT.